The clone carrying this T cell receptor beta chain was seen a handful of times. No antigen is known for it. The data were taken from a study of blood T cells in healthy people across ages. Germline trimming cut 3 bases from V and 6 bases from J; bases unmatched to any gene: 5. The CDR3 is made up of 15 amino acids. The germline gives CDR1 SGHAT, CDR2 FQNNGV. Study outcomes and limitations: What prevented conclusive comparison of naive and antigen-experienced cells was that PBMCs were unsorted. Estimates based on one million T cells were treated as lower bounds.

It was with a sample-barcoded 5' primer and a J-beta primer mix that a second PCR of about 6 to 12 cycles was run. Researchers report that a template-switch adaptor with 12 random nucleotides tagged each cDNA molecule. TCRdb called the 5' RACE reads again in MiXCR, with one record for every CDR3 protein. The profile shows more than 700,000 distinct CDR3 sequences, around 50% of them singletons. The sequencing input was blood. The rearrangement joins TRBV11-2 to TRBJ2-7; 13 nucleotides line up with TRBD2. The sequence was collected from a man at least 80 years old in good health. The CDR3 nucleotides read TGTGCCAGCAGCTTCGGACTAGCGGGAGTTGGCGAGCAGTACTTC. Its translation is CASSFGLAGVGEQYF.